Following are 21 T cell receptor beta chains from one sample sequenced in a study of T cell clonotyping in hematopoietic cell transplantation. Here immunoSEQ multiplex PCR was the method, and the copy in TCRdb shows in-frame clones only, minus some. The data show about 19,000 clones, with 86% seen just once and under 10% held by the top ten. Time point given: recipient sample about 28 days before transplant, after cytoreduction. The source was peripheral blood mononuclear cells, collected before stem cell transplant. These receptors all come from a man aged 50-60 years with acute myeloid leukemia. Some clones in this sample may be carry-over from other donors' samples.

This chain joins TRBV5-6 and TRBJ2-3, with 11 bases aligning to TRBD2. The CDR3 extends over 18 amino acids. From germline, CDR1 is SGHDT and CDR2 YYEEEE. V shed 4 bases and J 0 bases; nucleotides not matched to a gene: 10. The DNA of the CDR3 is TGTGCCAGCAGCGAGATAGCGGGGGGGTTACCTAGCACAGATACGCAGTATTTT. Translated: CASSEIAGGLPSTDTQYF.

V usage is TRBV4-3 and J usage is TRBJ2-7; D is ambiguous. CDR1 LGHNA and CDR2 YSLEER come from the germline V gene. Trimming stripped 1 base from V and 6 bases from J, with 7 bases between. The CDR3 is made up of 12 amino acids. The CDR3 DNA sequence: TGCGCCAGCAGCCAAGGCCAGCGCGAGCAGTACTTC. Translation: CASSQGQREQYF.

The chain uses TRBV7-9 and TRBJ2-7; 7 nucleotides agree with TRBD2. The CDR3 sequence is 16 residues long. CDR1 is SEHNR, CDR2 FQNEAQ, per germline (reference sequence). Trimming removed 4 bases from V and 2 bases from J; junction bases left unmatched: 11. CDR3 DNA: TGTGCCAGCAGCTCCCCTCTGGGAGGGAATACCTACGAGCAGTACTTC. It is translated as CASSSPLGGNTYEQYF.

The CDR3 protein is CASSSDSWGNQPQHF. For the CDR3, the DNA is TGTGCCAGCAGTTCCGATTCCTGGGGGAATCAGCCCCAGCATTTT. The chain links TRBV27 to TRBJ1-5; possible D gene TRBD1, 5 bases. CDR3 size: 15 residues. Trimming took off 4 bases at V and 4 bases at J, with 14 bases between the two ends. Germline V gives CDR1 MNHEY, CDR2 SMNVEV (reference sequence).

For the CDR3, the DNA is TGTGCCATCAGTGAGAGGGGCGACTTCCAAGAGACCCAGTACTTC. This codes for CAISERGDFQETQYF. This chain uses TRBV10-3 with TRBJ2-5; the D gene is possibly TRBD1 (5 bases). The CDR3 totals 15 residues. Germline V gives CDR1 ENHRY, CDR2 SYGVKD. Trimming left V 2 bases short and J 1 base short, with 11 bases between.

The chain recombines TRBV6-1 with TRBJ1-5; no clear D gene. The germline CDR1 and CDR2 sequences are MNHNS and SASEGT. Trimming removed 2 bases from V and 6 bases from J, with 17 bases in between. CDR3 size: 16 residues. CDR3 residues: CASSEIDSSVGQPQHF. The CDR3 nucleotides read TGTGCCAGCAGTGAAATTGACTCCTCGGTGGGTCAGCCCCAGCATTTT.

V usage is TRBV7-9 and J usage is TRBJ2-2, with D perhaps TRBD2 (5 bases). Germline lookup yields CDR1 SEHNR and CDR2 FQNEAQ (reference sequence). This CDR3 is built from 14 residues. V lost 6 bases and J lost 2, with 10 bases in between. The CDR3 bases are TGTGCCAGCAGGGGCAGGACTAACACCGGGGAGCTGTTTTTT. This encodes CASRGRTNTGELFF. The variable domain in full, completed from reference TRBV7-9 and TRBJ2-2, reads DTGVSQNPRHKITKRGQNVTFRCDPISEHNRLYWYRQTLGQGPEFLTYFQNEAQLEKSRLLSDRFSAERPKGSFSTLEIQRTEQGDSAMYLCASRGRTNTGELFFGEGSRLTVL.

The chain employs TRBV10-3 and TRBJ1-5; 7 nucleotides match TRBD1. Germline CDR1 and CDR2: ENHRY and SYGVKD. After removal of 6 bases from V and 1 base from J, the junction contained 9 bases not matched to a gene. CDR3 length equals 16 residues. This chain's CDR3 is CAISARGQPSNQPQHF. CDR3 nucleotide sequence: TGTGCCATCAGCGCGAGGGGACAGCCGAGCAATCAGCCCCAGCATTTT.

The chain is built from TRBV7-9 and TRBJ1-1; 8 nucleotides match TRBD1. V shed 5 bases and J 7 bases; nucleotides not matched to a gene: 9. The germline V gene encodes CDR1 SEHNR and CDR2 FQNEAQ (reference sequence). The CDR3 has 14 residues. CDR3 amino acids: CASSNPGQVDEAFF. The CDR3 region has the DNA TGTGCCAGCAGCAATCCGGGACAGGTCGATGAAGCTTTCTTT. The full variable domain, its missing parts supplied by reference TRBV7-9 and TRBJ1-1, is DTGVSQNPRHKITKRGQNVTFRCDPISEHNRLYWYRQTLGQGPEFLTYFQNEAQLEKSRLLSDRFSAERPKGSFSTLEIQRTEQGDSAMYLCASSNPGQVDEAFFGQGTRLTVV.

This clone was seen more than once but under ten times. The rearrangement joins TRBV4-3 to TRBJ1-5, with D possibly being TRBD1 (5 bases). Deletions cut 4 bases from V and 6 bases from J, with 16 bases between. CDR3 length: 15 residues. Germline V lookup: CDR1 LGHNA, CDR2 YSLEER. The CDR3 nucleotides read TGCGCCAGCAGCCCCCGGGAGGGGAGCGGTCAGCCCCAGCATTTT. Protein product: CASSPREGSGQPQHF.

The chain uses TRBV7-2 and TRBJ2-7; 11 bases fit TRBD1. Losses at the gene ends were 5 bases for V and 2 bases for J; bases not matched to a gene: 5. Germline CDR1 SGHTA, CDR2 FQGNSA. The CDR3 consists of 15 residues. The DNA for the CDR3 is TGTGCCAGCAGCACCAGGACAGGGGGCACCTACGAGCAGTACTTC. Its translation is CASSTRTGGTYEQYF.

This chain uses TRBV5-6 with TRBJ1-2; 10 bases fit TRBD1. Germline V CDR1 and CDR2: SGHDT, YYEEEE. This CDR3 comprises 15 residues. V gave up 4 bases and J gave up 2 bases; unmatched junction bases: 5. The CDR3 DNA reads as TGTGCCAGCAGCGTAGACAGGGGGCAGAACTATGGCTACACCTTC. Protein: CASSVDRGQNYGYTF.

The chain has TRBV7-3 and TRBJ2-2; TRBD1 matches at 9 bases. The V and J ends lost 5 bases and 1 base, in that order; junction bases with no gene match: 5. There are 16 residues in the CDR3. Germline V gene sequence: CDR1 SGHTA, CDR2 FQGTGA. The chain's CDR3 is CASSTRTGVNTGELFF. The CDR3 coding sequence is TGTGCCAGCAGCACCCGGACAGGGGTGAACACCGGGGAGCTGTTTTTT.

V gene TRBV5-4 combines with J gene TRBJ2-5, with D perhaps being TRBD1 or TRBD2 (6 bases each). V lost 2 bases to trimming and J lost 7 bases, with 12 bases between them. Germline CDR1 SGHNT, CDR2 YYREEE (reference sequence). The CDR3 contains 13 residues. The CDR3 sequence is CASSFPGARTQYF. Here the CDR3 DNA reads TGTGCCAGCAGCTTCCCGGGGGCGCGGACCCAGTACTTC.

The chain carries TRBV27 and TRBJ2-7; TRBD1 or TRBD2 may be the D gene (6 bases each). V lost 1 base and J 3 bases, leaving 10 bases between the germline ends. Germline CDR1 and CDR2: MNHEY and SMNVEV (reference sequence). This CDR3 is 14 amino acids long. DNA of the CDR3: TGTGCCAGCAGTTTATGGGGGCGGGGCTACGAGCAGTACTTC. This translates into CASSLWGRGYEQYF.

The CDR3 reads CASSVGVGVEGYTF. The CDR3 DNA follows: TGTGCCAGCAGCGTAGGTGTGGGGGTAGAAGGCTACACCTTC. The rearrangement links TRBV9 to TRBJ1-2; tentatively, D is TRBD1 (5 bases). The germline V and J ends were trimmed by 0 bases and 8 bases, with 14 bases remaining between them. The CDR3 contains 14 residues. Looked up from germline, CDR1 is SGDLS and CDR2 is YYNGEE.

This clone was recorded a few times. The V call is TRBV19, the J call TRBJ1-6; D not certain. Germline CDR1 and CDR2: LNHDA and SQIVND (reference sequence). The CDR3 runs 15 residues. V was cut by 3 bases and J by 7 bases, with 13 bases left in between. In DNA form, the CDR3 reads TGTGCCAGTAGTATTGAGGACGGTGGGAATTCACCCCTCCACTTT. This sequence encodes CASSIEDGGNSPLHF.

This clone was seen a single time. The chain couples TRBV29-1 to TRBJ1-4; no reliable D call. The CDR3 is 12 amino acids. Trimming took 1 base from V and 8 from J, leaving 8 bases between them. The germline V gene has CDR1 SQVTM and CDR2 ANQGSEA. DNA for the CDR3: TGCAGCGTTGAAGCGGCCGGGGAAAAACTGTTTTTT. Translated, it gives CSVEAAGEKLFF.

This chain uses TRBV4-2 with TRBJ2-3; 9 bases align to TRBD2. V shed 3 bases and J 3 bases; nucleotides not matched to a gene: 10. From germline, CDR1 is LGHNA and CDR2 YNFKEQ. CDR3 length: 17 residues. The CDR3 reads CASSQAGGAWFTDTQYF. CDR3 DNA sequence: TGTGCCAGCAGCCAGGCGGGGGGGGCCTGGTTTACAGATACGCAGTATTTT.

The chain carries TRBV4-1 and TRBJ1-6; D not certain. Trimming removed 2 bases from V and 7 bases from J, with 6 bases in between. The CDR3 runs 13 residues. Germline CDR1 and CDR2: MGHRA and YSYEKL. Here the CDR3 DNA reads TGCGCCAGCAGCCAAACTGGGAATTCACCCCTCCACTTT. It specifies CASSQTGNSPLHF.

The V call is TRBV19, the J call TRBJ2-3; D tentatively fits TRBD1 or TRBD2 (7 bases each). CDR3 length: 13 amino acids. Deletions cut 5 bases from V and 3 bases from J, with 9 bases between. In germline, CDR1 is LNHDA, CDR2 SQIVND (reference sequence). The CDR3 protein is CASSQGGTDTQYF. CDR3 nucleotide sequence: TGTGCCAGTAGTCAGGGGGGGACAGATACGCAGTATTTT.